The source of this TCR beta chain is a study of CXCR3-negative and CXCR3-positive naive CD8 T cells. Study-level findings and limits: Comparably high diversity marked both naive subsets, whereas memory CD8+ cells had much lower diversity. TRBV-TRBJ usage was similar across naive CXCR3 subsets but distinct in memory cells. TRB CDR3s were more hydrophobic in CXCR3-positive than in CXCR3-negative naive cells.

The CDR3 contains 16 residues. In germline, CDR1 is MDHEN, CDR2 SYDVKM. TRB cDNA libraries were made by UMI-labeled 5' RACE. Following a re-call of the 5' RACE reads, TCRdb has one entry per CDR3 protein and lacks DNA. Its listing shows about 63,000 distinct CDR3 sequences. A CD45RO-CCR7+CD27+CD95- profile was what naive CD8+ T cells displayed. Regarding this clonotype: Its matching antigen is unknown.

The gene calls are TRBV28 and TRBJ2-1; the D call from TCRdb, TRBD1, cannot be confirmed without DNA. The receptor's source is a human donor in good health. Some clones in this sample may be carry-over from other donors' samples. Input material: naive CXCR3+ CD8+ T cells from blood. Stated subset: CD45RO-CCR7+CD27+CD95- naive CD8+ T cells expressing CXCR3 (TNR3+). The CDR3 protein is CASSLRPDSLDNEQFF.